The source of this TCR beta chain is a study of blood T cell repertoires in COVID-19. Overall study context: Both acute and convalescent COVID-19 samples were obtained from the United States, Italy and Spain. The analysed material was cDNA or gDNA that came from T cells, B-cell-depleted T cells, or PBMCs.

Original methodology: Amplification of reference gene primers was used by the study to estimate nucleated cell counts. Generated by immunoSEQ multiplex PCR, the TCRdb table keeps only in-frame clones and is missing some. The V and J calls and clone size were taken over from that table, and D and trimming were inferred from the DNA. This sample has some 300,000 clones, with 70% to 90% found just once. The CDR3 sequence is 13 residues long. Per the germline V gene, CDR1 is MDHEN and CDR2 is SYDVKM. V dropped 5 bases and J dropped 7 bases, with 14 bases sitting between them. The sequence came from a woman between 65 and 79 years old with COVID-19, enrolled during active disease. The sequenced sample consisted of peripheral blood. This chain uses TRBV28 with TRBJ1-2; the D is unclear. CDR3 residues: CASSISLGVGYTF. As DNA, the CDR3 is TGTGCCAGCAGTATTTCGTTGGGAGTTGGCTACACCTTC.